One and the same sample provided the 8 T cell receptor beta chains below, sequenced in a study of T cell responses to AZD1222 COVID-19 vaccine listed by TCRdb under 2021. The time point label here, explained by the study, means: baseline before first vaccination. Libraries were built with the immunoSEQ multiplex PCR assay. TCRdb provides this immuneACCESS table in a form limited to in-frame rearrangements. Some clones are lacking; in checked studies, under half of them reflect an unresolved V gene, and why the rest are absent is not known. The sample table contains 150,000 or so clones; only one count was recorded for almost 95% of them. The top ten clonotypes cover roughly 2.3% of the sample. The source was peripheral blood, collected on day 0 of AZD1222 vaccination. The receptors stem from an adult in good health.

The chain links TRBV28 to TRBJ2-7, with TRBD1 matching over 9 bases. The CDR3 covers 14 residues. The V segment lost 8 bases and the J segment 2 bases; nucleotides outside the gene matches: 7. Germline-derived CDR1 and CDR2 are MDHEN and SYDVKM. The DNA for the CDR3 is TGTGCCAGCGGAGGACAGGGGTCTACCTACGAGCAGTACTTC. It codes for CASGGQGSTYEQYF.

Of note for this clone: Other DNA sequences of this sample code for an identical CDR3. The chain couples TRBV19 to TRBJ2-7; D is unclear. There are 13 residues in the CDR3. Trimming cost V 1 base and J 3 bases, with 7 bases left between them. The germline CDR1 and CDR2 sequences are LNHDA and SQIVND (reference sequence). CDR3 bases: TGTGCCAGTAGTATAGGTCCTAGCTACGAGCAGTACTTC. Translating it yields CASSIGPSYEQYF.

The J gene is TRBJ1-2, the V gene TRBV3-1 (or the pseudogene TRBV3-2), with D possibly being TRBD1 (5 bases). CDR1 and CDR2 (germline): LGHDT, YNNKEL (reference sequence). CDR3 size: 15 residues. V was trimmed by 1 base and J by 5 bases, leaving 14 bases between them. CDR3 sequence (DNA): TGTGCCAGCAGCCAAGCCGGGACCGTTGGATATGGCTACACCTTC. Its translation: CASSQAGTVGYGYTF.

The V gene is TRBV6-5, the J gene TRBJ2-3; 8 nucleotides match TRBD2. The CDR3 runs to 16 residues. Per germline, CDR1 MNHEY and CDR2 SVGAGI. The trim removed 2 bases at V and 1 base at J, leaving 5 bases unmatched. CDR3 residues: CASSYAAGGGTDTQYF. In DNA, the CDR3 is TGTGCCAGCAGTTACGCGGCGGGAGGCGGCACAGATACGCAGTATTTT.

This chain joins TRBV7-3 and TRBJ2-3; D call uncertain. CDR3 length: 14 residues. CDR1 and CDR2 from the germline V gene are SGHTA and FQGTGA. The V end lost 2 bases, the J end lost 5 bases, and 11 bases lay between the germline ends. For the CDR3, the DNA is TGTGCCAGCAGCTTATACCCAGGTGGAGATACGCAGTATTTT. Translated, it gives CASSLYPGGDTQYF.

CDR3 protein: CASSLLNPVKNSPLHF. In nucleotides, the CDR3 is TGTGCCAGCAGCCTCTTAAATCCAGTAAAGAATTCACCCCTCCACTTT. The chain recombines TRBV3-1 (or the pseudogene TRBV3-2) with TRBJ1-6; no clear D gene. V was clipped by 4 bases and J by 7 bases, with 17 bases between them. Germline V lookup: CDR1 LGHDT, CDR2 YNNKEL (reference sequence). The CDR3 has 16 residues.

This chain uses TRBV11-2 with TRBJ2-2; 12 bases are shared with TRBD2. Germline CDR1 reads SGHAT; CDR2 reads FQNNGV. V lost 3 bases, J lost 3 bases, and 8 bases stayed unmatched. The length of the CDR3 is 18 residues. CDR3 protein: CASSFRRLAGDYTGELFF. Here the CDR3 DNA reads TGTGCCAGCAGCTTCCGGCGACTAGCGGGAGATTACACCGGGGAGCTGTTTTTT. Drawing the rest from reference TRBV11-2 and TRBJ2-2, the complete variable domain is EAGVAQSPRYKIIEKRQSVAFWCNPISGHATLYWYQQILGQGPKLLIQFQNNGVVDDSQLPKDRFSAERLKGVDSTLKIQPAKLEDSAVYLCASSFRRLAGDYTGELFFGEGSRLTVL.

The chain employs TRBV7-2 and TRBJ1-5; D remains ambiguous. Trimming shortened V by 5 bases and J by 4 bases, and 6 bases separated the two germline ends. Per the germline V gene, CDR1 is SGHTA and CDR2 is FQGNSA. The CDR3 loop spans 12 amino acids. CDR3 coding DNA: TGTGCCAGCAGCCTCCTGAATCAGCCCCAGCATTTT. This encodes CASSLLNQPQHF.